These 23 T cell receptor beta chains share one sample of origin, sequenced in a study of blood T cell repertoires in COVID-19. Profiling relied on immunoSEQ multiplex PCR, and the TCRdb table lists in-frame clones only, not all of them. The sample yields approximately 84,000 clones, roughly 88% seen once. Sample: peripheral blood. These receptors were taken from a human donor with active COVID-19. The donor label of this sample is uncertain.

The chain carries TRBV7-9 and TRBJ2-7, with 8 bases aligning to TRBD1. V shed 4 bases and J 5 bases; nucleotides not matched to a gene: 1. Germline V gene data show CDR1 as SEHNR and CDR2 as FQNEAQ (reference sequence). The CDR3 has 12 residues. The CDR3 nucleotides are TGTGCCAGCAGCTCGACAGGGGACGAGCAGTACTTC. Its protein is CASSSTGDEQYF. Using reference TRBV7-9 and TRBJ2-7 for the parts outside the CDR3, the full variable domain is DTGVSQNPRHKITKRGQNVTFRCDPISEHNRLYWYRQTLGQGPEFLTYFQNEAQLEKSRLLSDRFSAERPKGSFSTLEIQRTEQGDSAMYLCASSSTGDEQYFGPGTRLTVT.

The chain carries TRBV6-6 and TRBJ1-6; D gene unclear. The CDR3 is 15 amino acids. V was shortened by 6 bases and J by 1 base, with 10 bases between the two germline ends. The V gene's germline CDR1 is MNHNY and CDR2 SVGAGI (reference sequence). The chain's CDR3 is CASSRGSSYNSPLHF. For the CDR3, the DNA is TGTGCCAGCAGCCGGGGATCGTCCTATAATTCACCCCTCCACTTT.

This chain uses TRBV18 with TRBJ1-2; possible D gene TRBD1, 5 bases. V was shortened by 3 bases and J by 0 bases, with 8 bases between the two germline ends. The germline gives CDR1 KGHSH, CDR2 LQKENI. The CDR3 consists of 14 residues. CDR3 nucleotide sequence: TGTGCCAGCTCACCCGACAGCACTAACTATGGCTACACCTTC. Its protein is CASSPDSTNYGYTF.

The chain has TRBV4-3 and TRBJ2-7, with 7 positions matching TRBD1. CDR3 length: 14 residues. The V and J ends lost 1 base and 6 bases, in that order; junction bases with no gene match: 6. Germline CDR1 LGHNA, CDR2 YSLEER. CDR3 region: CASSQAPRGPEQYF. Written as DNA, the CDR3 is TGCGCCAGCAGCCAAGCGCCAAGGGGGCCCGAGCAGTACTTC.

The chain has TRBV5-4 and TRBJ1-3; D not resolved. The CDR3 contains 18 residues. Per germline, CDR1 SGHNT and CDR2 YYREEE (reference sequence). The ends were cut back, 0 bases at V and 0 bases at J, with 16 bases in the middle. CDR3 nucleotides: TGTGCCAGCAGCTTGGGCGGTTGGGGAGATCTCTCTGGAAACACCATATATTTT. Its translation: CASSLGGWGDLSGNTIYF. Together with reference TRBV5-4 and TRBJ1-3, the CDR3 gives the full variable domain: ETGVTQSPTHLIKTRGQQVTLRCSSQSGHNTVSWYQQALGQGPQFIFQYYREEENGRGNFPPRFSGLQFPNYSSELNVNALELDDSALYLCASSLGGWGDLSGNTIYFGEGSWLTVV.

The chain carries TRBV7-8 and TRBJ1-2; 8 bases are shared with TRBD1. V lost 0 bases, J lost 8 bases, and 5 bases stayed unmatched. The CDR3 has 14 amino acids. Germline CDR1 and CDR2: SGHVS and FQNEAQ. CDR3 loop: CASSLAQGARGYTF. The CDR3 DNA reads as TGTGCCAGCAGCTTAGCGCAGGGGGCGAGAGGCTACACCTTC.

The rearrangement joins TRBV7-2 to TRBJ2-1; 8 nucleotides line up with TRBD1. The V gene's germline CDR1 is SGHTA and CDR2 FQGNSA. V shed 5 bases, J shed 9 bases, and the junction held 15 bases outside the gene matches. This CDR3 is 16 amino acids long. The CDR3 reads CASSPQGTGGGFEQFF. Here the CDR3 DNA reads TGTGCCAGCAGCCCCCAGGGGACAGGAGGGGGCTTTGAGCAGTTCTTC.

CDR3 amino acids: CASRYNRGTTDTQYF. The CDR3 region has the DNA TGTGCCAGCAGGTATAACAGGGGAACAACAGATACGCAGTATTTT. The rearrangement joins TRBV6-5 to TRBJ2-3; 7 bases map to TRBD1. The CDR3 is 15 residues long. V was clipped by 6 bases and J by 3 bases; unmatched bases: 9. Germline V gene data show CDR1 as MNHEY and CDR2 as SVGAGI.

The chain combines TRBV7-2 with TRBJ1-1, with D possibly matching TRBD1 (6 bases). The CDR3 totals 15 residues. The germline V and J ends were trimmed by 7 bases and 0 bases, with 15 bases remaining between them. CDR1 and CDR2 (germline): SGHTA, FQGNSA. CDR3 DNA sequence: TGTGCCAGCACCGTGACAGGCCGAGTGAACACTGAAGCTTTCTTT. It encodes CASTVTGRVNTEAFF.

The rearrangement joins TRBV11-3 to TRBJ2-7, with 8 bases that match TRBD2. The CDR3 totals 14 residues. Trimming removed 5 bases from V and 1 base from J; junction bases left unmatched: 4. Germline V gives CDR1 SGHNT, CDR2 YENEEA. CDR3 sequence (DNA): TGTGCCAGCAGCCCCGGGGGGGGATCCTACGAGCAGTACTTC. It yields the protein CASSPGGGSYEQYF.

The chain uses TRBV19 and TRBJ1-5, with TRBD1 identical over 8 bases. V shed 6 bases, J shed 5 bases, and the junction held 3 bases outside the gene matches. Germline V gives CDR1 LNHDA, CDR2 SQIVND (reference sequence). This CDR3 is 13 amino acids long. The CDR3 region has the DNA TGTGCCAGTAGGCAGACAGGGGATCAGCCCCAGCATTTT. It encodes CASRQTGDQPQHF.

V usage is TRBV6-2 or TRBV6-3 and J usage is TRBJ2-7; 8 bases map to TRBD2. CDR1 is MNHEY, CDR2 SVGEGT, per germline. Trimming took 2 bases from V and 4 from J; bases not matched to a gene: 10. The CDR3 contains 16 residues. The CDR3: CASSYAWPGGAYEQYF. The CDR3 DNA reads TGTGCCAGCAGTTACGCCTGGCCCGGGGGGGCATACGAGCAGTACTTC.

The chain couples TRBV28 to TRBJ1-2; TRBD1 aligns across 8 bases. This CDR3 has 15 amino acids. V shed 6 bases and J 4 bases; nucleotides not matched to a gene: 10. Looked up from germline, CDR1 is MDHEN and CDR2 is SYDVKM. CDR3 region: CASRYSGTGIYGYTF. The CDR3 nucleotides read TGTGCCAGCAGGTATTCCGGGACAGGCATCTATGGCTACACCTTC.

The CDR3 loop is CASSLHRGWSNEQFF. The CDR3 nucleotides are TGTGCCAGCAGTCTACACAGGGGCTGGAGCAATGAGCAGTTCTTC. This chain links TRBV6-2 or TRBV6-3 with TRBJ2-1, with TRBD1 identical over 7 bases. This CDR3 is built from 15 residues. With 5 bases clipped from V and 6 bases from J, the junction kept 10 bases outside the gene matches. Germline V gives CDR1 MNHEY, CDR2 SVGEGT.

The genes are TRBV28 and TRBJ2-7; TRBD2 might be the D (6 bases). Germline CDR1 reads MDHEN; CDR2 reads SYDVKM. The CDR3 extends over 14 amino acids. V was clipped by 5 bases and J by 2 bases, with 13 bases between them. The CDR3 here is CASSGIGGTYEQYF. The CDR3 coding sequence is TGTGCCAGCAGTGGGATCGGCGGGACCTACGAGCAGTACTTC.

J is TRBJ2-7 and V is TRBV28; TRBD1 is a possible D gene (6 bases). The V end was cut by 2 bases, the J end by 3 bases, with 14 bases between. In germline, CDR1 is MDHEN, CDR2 SYDVKM. The CDR3 is 15 amino acids. CDR3 region: CASSLGGQLDYEQYF. DNA for the CDR3: TGTGCCAGCAGTTTAGGGGGACAACTGGACTACGAGCAGTACTTC.

The CDR3 DNA reads as TGTGCCACCAGCAGAGAAATGGGACAGGGGGCCTCTGGAAACACCATATATTTT. Translated: CATSREMGQGASGNTIYF. This chain uses TRBV15 with TRBJ1-3, with 12 nucleotides matching TRBD1. The CDR3 totals 18 residues. After removal of 0 bases from V and 0 bases from J, the junction contained 3 bases not matched to a gene. CDR1 and CDR2 (germline): LNHNV, YYDKDF (reference sequence).

The J gene is TRBJ1-4, the V gene TRBV27; D perhaps matches TRBD1 (5 bases). Germline assignment: CDR1 MNHEY and CDR2 SMNVEV (reference sequence). V lost 1 base, J lost 5 bases, and 11 bases lay in between. The CDR3 sequence is 15 residues long. The CDR3 DNA follows: TGTGCCAGCAGTTTATTGGGAACAGGAAATGAAAAACTGTTTTTT. Its translation is CASSLLGTGNEKLFF.

The chain has TRBV7-9 and TRBJ1-3; D not resolved. This CDR3 has 15 amino acids. The germline gives CDR1 SEHNR, CDR2 FQNEAQ (reference sequence). The V gene lost 0 bases and the J gene lost 0 bases, with 6 bases spanning the gap. The CDR3 loop reads CASSLAGSSGNTIYF. In DNA, the CDR3 is TGTGCCAGCAGCTTAGCAGGGAGCTCTGGAAACACCATATATTTT.

The rearrangement joins TRBV19 to TRBJ1-6; 10 bases line up with TRBD1. Germline values: CDR1 LNHDA, CDR2 SQIVND (reference sequence). The CDR3 totals 14 residues. V lost 3 bases, J lost 7 bases, and 0 bases stayed unmatched. CDR3 loop: CASSMDRGNSPLHF. For the CDR3, the DNA is TGTGCCAGTAGTATGGACAGGGGGAATTCACCCCTCCACTTT.

The chain has TRBV19 and TRBJ1-6; 7 bases fit TRBD1. The ends lost 7 bases at V and 7 bases at J; junction bases unmatched: 10. The CDR3 has 15 amino acids. Germline V gives CDR1 LNHDA, CDR2 SQIVND (reference sequence). CDR3 DNA: TGTGCCAGTAACCCGGAACAGGGGAGGAATTCACCCCTCCACTTT. This sequence encodes CASNPEQGRNSPLHF.

The CDR3 is CASSSTMHQETQYF. CDR3 nucleotide sequence: TGCGCCAGCAGTTCCACAATGCACCAAGAGACCCAGTACTTC. This chain links TRBV10-1 with TRBJ2-5; D is uncertain. The V gene lost 5 bases and the J gene lost 0 bases, with 10 bases spanning the gap. The germline V gene has CDR1 WNHNN and CDR2 SYGVQD (reference sequence). This CDR3 is built from 14 residues.

The chain employs TRBV7-9 and TRBJ2-3; no reliable D call. Germline V gene lookup returns CDR1 SEHNR and CDR2 FQNEAQ (reference sequence). The V gene lost 7 bases and the J gene lost 6 bases, with 8 bases spanning the gap. The CDR3 is 11 residues long. This CDR3 reads CASKTGDTQYF. The CDR3 DNA is TGTGCCAGCAAAACCGGGGATACGCAGTATTTT.